This TCR beta chain was captured in a study of molecular identifiers for immune sequencing clone quantification. CDR3 length: 14 residues. The V gene lost 2 bases and the J gene lost 8 bases, with 12 bases spanning the gap. CDR1 is MNHEY and CDR2 is SVGAGI in the germline V gene. In TCRdb, the PCR reads were re-called with MiXCR into one record per CDR3 protein. The table shows over 85,000 distinct CDR3 sequences, with around a quarter occurring only once. From about 19,000 to 1,100,000 sorted cells, naive CD8 libraries were generated with 10%, 30% or 50% RNA. In this sample, this clonotype turned up a few times.

J is TRBJ1-4 and V is TRBV6-5, with D uncertain. The receptor comes from a human donor in good health. Some libraries in this study had Jurkat cell RNA spiked in. Sequencing input: naive CD8+ T cells from blood, with Jurkat cell RNA spiked in. The subset denotes: FACS-sorted CD8+CD4-CCR7+CD45RA+ naive T cells. The CDR3 nucleotides are TGTGCCAGCAGTTACGGCCTGGGGAGGGAAAAACTGTTTTTT. Translated, it gives CASSYGLGREKLFF.